Each of the 25 T cell receptor beta chains below was sequenced from the same sample in a study of T cells in Graves' hyperthyroidism and ophthalmopathy. It was RNA transcripts that yielded the amplified TCR beta CDR3 regions. First-round RT-PCR with HTBI primers amplified the TCR CDR3 region. TCRdb analysed the multiplex PCR reads with MiXCR anew, one entry per CDR3 protein. The sample contains around 720,000 distinct CDR3 sequences, 30% to 40% of which appear only once. The sample taken for sequencing was blood. The origin of the receptors is a woman aged 35 to 49 with Graves' hyperthyroidism.

Many counts were recorded for this clonotype. The chain recombines TRBV29-1 with TRBJ1-1; D call uncertain. This CDR3 comprises 13 residues. V dropped 6 bases and J dropped 2 bases, with 13 bases sitting between them. The germline V gene encodes CDR1 SQVTM and CDR2 ANQGSEA. The CDR3 protein is CSVTLGSNTEAFF. The CDR3 DNA reads as TGCAGCGTGACATTGGGCAGCAACACTGAAGCTTTCTTT.

As to this clonotype: Germline and junction disagree at one end, which may indicate a read error. The V call is TRBV2, the J call TRBJ1-6; 11 bases line up with TRBD1. CDR3 length: 17 residues. Germline-derived CDR1 and CDR2 are SNHLY and FYNNEI. The CDR3: CASRDGQGAVGNSPLHF. CDR3 bases: TGTGCCAGCAGGGACGGACAGGGGGCGGTAGGTAATTCGCCCCTCCACTTT.

Notes on this clonotype: Just one base apart from a much larger clone, this may be a read error. The chain couples TRBV28 to TRBJ2-7; TRBD2 matches at 12 bases. Germline CDR1 and CDR2: MDHEN and SYDVKM. Unmatched junction bases numbered 11, after V lost 6 bases and J lost 8 bases. This CDR3 has 15 amino acids. The CDR3 region is CASSQLTSGSGQQYF. CDR3 DNA sequence: TGTGCCAGCAGCCAGTTGACTAGCGGGAGTGGCCAGCAGTACTTC.

This rearrangement joins TRBV14 to TRBJ1-1, with D hard to call. Trimming took 0 bases from V and 8 from J, leaving 10 bases between them. Per germline, CDR1 SGHDN and CDR2 FVKESK. The CDR3 extends over 13 amino acids. CDR3 nucleotides: TGTGCCAGCAGCCAAGATGGCGCTTCCGAAGCTTTCTTT. Its protein product is CASSQDGASEAFF.

At least ten counts were recorded for this clonotype. The chain carries TRBV7-9 and TRBJ2-5; D possibly uses TRBD1 or TRBD2 (5 bases each). There are 14 residues in the CDR3. The germline V gene has CDR1 SEHNR and CDR2 FQNEAQ (reference sequence). Between the trimmed V and J ends, which lost 4 bases and 5 bases, there was a span of 14 bases. CDR3 DNA sequence: TGTGCCAGCAGCTCGAACGGGGCGAGGGAGACCCAGTACTTC. Translation gives CASSSNGARETQYF.

This clonotype has ten or more counts. The V call is TRBV19, the J call TRBJ1-5, with 7 bases fitting TRBD1. This CDR3 has 13 amino acids. V shed 1 base, J shed 16 bases, and the junction held 10 bases outside the gene matches. Germline V gene data show CDR1 as LNHDA and CDR2 as SQIVND (reference sequence). The CDR3 nucleotides are TGTGCCAGTAGTATAGGGGGATCGGGACAGCTCCATTTT. Translating it yields CASSIGGSGQLHF.

Ten or more counts support this clonotype. This CDR3 is CASSFRGDMTYEQYF. The CDR3 region has the DNA TGTGCCAGCAGCTTCAGGGGGGATATGACCTACGAGCAGTACTTC. This chain uses TRBV11-3 with TRBJ2-7, with D maybe TRBD1 (7 bases). The germline V and J ends were trimmed by 3 bases and 2 bases, with 14 bases remaining between them. This CDR3 is built from 15 residues. The V gene's germline CDR1 is SGHNT and CDR2 YENEEA.

This clonotype was observed a few times. The chain is built from TRBV6-5 and TRBJ2-5, with D possibly being TRBD1 (6 bases). This CDR3 region has 16 residues. V lost 5 bases and J 4 bases, leaving 20 bases between the germline ends. Germline CDR1 MNHEY, CDR2 SVGAGI. Here the CDR3 DNA reads TGTGCCAGCAGTACAAGGGTAGTGGGGGCGTCAGAGACCCAGTACTTC. Encoded protein: CASSTRVVGASETQYF.

V usage is TRBV7-9 and J usage is TRBJ2-5; D remains ambiguous. Trimming left V 2 bases short and J 5 bases short, with 27 bases between. The CDR3 extends over 19 amino acids. The germline V gene encodes CDR1 SEHNR and CDR2 FQNEAQ (reference sequence). CDR3 sequence (DNA): TGTGCCAGCAGCTTACGGAAACTCTTCTCGACTTCCTTGACTGAGACCCAGTACTTC. Amino acid sequence: CASSLRKLFSTSLTETQYF.

This clonotype was detected once. A much larger clone differs by one base, so this may be a read error. The genes are TRBV7-9 and TRBJ1-4; TRBD1 is a possible D gene (6 bases). The CDR3 runs 11 residues. The germline V gene has CDR1 SEHNR and CDR2 FQNEAQ (reference sequence). The germline V and J ends were trimmed by 11 bases and 7 bases, with 11 bases remaining between them. For the CDR3, the DNA is TGTGCCGGGGGGGGCGGTGAAAAACTGTTTTTT. It encodes CAGGGGEKLFF.

The chain links TRBV12-3 or TRBV12-4 to TRBJ2-7, with TRBD2 matching 14 bases. The V segment lost 1 base and the J segment 6 bases; nucleotides outside the gene matches: 5. The CDR3 loop spans 16 amino acids. CDR3 bases: TGTGCCAGCAGTTTAGGGACTAGCGGGGGGCTTGGCGAGCAGTACTTC. It codes for CASSLGTSGGLGEQYF.

The gene calls are TRBV20-1 and TRBJ2-7; TRBD2 matches 9 bases. The V gene end was trimmed by 2 bases and the J gene end by 4 bases; junction bases not matched to a gene: 6. The CDR3 covers 14 residues. Germline V gives CDR1 DFQATT, CDR2 SNEGSKA (reference sequence). The CDR3 region is CSARLAGVSYEQYF. The CDR3 nucleotides read TGCAGTGCTAGATTAGCGGGAGTTTCGTACGAGCAGTACTTC.

This clonotype showed up many times. V usage is TRBV10-3 and J usage is TRBJ2-7; 7 nucleotides align to TRBD1. J was trimmed by 2 bases and V by 8 bases; bases with no gene match: 15. Germline V gene data show CDR1 as ENHRY and CDR2 as SYGVKD. The CDR3 totals 16 residues. CDR3 nucleotides: TGTGCCATCGAAGATCAAGGGGGCGCGACCCCCTACGAGCAGTACTTC. Translating gives CAIEDQGGATPYEQYF.

Remarks on this clonotype: An end of the junction does not agree with germline; a read error may underlie this. The gene calls are TRBV7-2 and TRBJ1-2, with a tentative D call TRBD1 (6 bases). The CDR3 contains 16 residues. CDR1 is SGHTA and CDR2 is FQGNSA in the germline V gene. CDR3 protein: CASSQESGGQGYGYTF. CDR3 bases: TGCGCCAGCAGCCAAGAGAGCGGGGGCCAGGGGTATGGCTACACCTTC.

The chain carries TRBV29-1 and TRBJ2-3; 8 nucleotides align to TRBD2. CDR1 SQVTM and CDR2 ANQGSEA come from the germline V gene. The CDR3 covers 17 residues. J gave up 1 base and V 3 bases, and 12 bases lay outside the gene matches. CDR3 coding DNA: TGCAGCGTTGACGGGGGGGGGGGCGTGATCGGCACAGATACGCAGTATTTT. This translates into CSVDGGGGVIGTDTQYF.

This chain links TRBV9 with TRBJ1-6; no clear D. There are 15 residues in the CDR3. Per the germline V gene, CDR1 is SGDLS and CDR2 is YYNGEE. V lost 4 bases and J lost 6, with 14 bases in between. The CDR3 protein is CASSRGGGRNSPLHF. Written as DNA, the CDR3 is TGTGCCAGCAGCCGGGGAGGAGGGCGTAATTCACCCCTCCACTTT.

On this clonotype: This may stem from a read error, because a much larger clone lies one nucleotide away. This chain uses TRBV11-2 with TRBJ1-3; D gene ambiguous. V gave up 3 bases and J gave up 2 bases, with 11 bases separating them. The CDR3 runs to 15 residues. Looked up from germline, CDR1 is SGHAT and CDR2 is FQNNGV. This CDR3 is CASSLTPVPGNTIYF. The CDR3 region has the DNA TGTGCCAGCAGCTTGACACCGGTCCCTGGAAACACCATATATTTT.

A word on this clonotype: A junction boundary mismatches the germline segment, possibly from a read error. This chain joins TRBV27 and TRBJ1-1; 8 bases are shared with TRBD1. Germline V gives CDR1 MNHEY, CDR2 SMNVEV (reference sequence). The CDR3 extends over 18 amino acids. The DNA for the CDR3 is TGTGCCAGCAGTTTAGGGAGGACAGGGATTGGCAGGGGAACTGGAGCTTTCTTT. Its protein product is CASSLGRTGIGRGTGAFF.

This clonotype has only a few counts. V is TRBV6-5 and J is TRBJ2-5, with TRBD2 matching over 9 bases. Unmatched junction bases numbered 7, after V lost 7 bases and J lost 1 base. Germline values: CDR1 MNHEY, CDR2 SVGAGI. This CDR3 is built from 15 residues. CDR3 nucleotide sequence: TGTGCCAGCACGATAGCGGGGGAGCTCCAAGAGACCCAGTACTTC. Amino acids: CASTIAGELQETQYF.

This clonotype appeared many times. The chain joins TRBV20-1 to TRBJ2-2; TRBD1 is a possible D gene (5 bases). The V end was cut by 3 bases, the J end by 5 bases, with 10 bases between. The germline gives CDR1 DFQATT, CDR2 SNEGSKA (reference sequence). The CDR3 runs 13 residues. The CDR3 DNA follows: TGCAGTGCTAGCCAGGGTAGTACCGGGGAGCTGTTTTTT. As protein: CSASQGSTGELFF.

This chain uses TRBV20-1 with TRBJ1-1, with unresolved D. V was cut by 0 bases and J by 0 bases, with 11 bases left in between. Per germline, CDR1 DFQATT and CDR2 SNEGSKA (reference sequence). The CDR3 is made up of 15 amino acids. CDR3 residues: CSARDWEEMNTEAFF. The CDR3 region has the DNA TGCAGTGCTAGAGATTGGGAGGAGATGAACACTGAAGCTTTCTTT.

About this clonotype: A read error may explain this, as a much larger clone is one base away. The rearrangement uses TRBV6-6 and TRBJ1-3; TRBD1 aligns across 9 bases. Per the germline V gene, CDR1 is MNHNY and CDR2 is SVGAGI (reference sequence). The CDR3 is 13 amino acids. CDR3 protein: CASGTGTGNTIHF. The CDR3 bases are TGTGCCAGCGGGACAGGGACTGGAAACACCATACATTTT.

In this sample, this clonotype turned up a few times. V gene TRBV25-1 combines with J gene TRBJ2-5, with D unclear. This CDR3 contains 14 residues. Germline CDR1 is MGHDK and CDR2 is SYGVNS. Between the trimmed V and J ends, which lost 6 bases and 0 bases, there was a span of 11 bases. The CDR3 here is CASSFDGNQETQYF. The DNA for the CDR3 is TGTGCCAGCAGCTTTGACGGAAACCAAGAGACCCAGTACTTC.

The chain joins TRBV19 to TRBJ2-3; D unresolved. The CDR3 spans 16 residues. V lost 6 bases, J lost 10 bases, and 26 bases lay in between. Per the germline V gene, CDR1 is LNHDA and CDR2 is SQIVND (reference sequence). In DNA form, the CDR3 reads TGTGCCAGTAGAACCGGGTCTGGTGGGATATCGCGTCCGCAGTATTTT. Amino acids: CASRTGSGGISRPQYF.

Concerning this clonotype itself: A much larger clone sits a single nucleotide away, making a read error possible. The genes are TRBV10-3 and TRBJ2-7, with D perhaps TRBD1 or TRBD2 (6 bases each). This CDR3 contains 12 residues. V was trimmed by 10 bases and J by 6 bases, leaving 16 bases between them. Germline CDR1 ENHRY, CDR2 SYGVKD. The DNA for the CDR3 is TGTGCCAGCAGAGGGGGGCCGTCCGAGCAGTACTTC. The encoded protein is CASRGGPSEQYF.